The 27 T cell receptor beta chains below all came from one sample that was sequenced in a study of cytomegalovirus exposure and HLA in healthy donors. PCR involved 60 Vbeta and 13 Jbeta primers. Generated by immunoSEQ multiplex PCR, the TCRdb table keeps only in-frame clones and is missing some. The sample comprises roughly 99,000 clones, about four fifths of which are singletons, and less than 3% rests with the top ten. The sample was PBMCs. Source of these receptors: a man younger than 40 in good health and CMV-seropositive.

CDR3 loop: CATRSSDYGYTF. The CDR3 nucleotides read TGTGCCACCCGATCAAGCGACTATGGCTACACCTTC. The chain employs TRBV10-3 and TRBJ1-2; D is uncertain. V lost 10 bases and J 3 bases, leaving 12 bases between the germline ends. CDR3 length: 12 residues. Germline CDR1 and CDR2: ENHRY and SYGVKD.

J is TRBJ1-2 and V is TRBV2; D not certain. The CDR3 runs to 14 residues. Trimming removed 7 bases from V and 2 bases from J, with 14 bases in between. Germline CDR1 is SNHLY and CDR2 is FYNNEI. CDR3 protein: CASIPPGRNYGYTF. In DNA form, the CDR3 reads TGTGCCAGCATCCCCCCCGGTCGGAACTATGGCTACACCTTC.

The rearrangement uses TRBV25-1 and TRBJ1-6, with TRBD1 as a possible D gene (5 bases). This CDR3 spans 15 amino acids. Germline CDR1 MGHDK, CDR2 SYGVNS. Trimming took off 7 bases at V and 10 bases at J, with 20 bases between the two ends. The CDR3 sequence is CASTQGPGEGSPLHF. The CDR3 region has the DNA TGTGCCAGCACCCAGGGCCCGGGGGAAGGATCACCCCTCCACTTT.

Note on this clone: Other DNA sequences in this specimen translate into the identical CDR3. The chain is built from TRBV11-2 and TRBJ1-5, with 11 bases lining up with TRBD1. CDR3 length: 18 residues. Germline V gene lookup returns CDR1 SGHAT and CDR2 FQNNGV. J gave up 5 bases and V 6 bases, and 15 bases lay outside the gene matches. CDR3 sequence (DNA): TGTGCCAGCAGTTTGACCCCGGGACAGGGGGGAATCTATCAGCCCCAGCATTTT. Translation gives CASSLTPGQGGIYQPQHF.

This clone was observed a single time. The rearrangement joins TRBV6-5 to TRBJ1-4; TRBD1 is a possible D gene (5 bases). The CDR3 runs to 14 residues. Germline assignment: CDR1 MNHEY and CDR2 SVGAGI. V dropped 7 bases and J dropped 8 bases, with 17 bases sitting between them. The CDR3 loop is CASTGIGAEEKLFF. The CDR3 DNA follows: TGTGCCAGCACAGGGATTGGGGCAGAGGAAAAACTGTTTTTT.

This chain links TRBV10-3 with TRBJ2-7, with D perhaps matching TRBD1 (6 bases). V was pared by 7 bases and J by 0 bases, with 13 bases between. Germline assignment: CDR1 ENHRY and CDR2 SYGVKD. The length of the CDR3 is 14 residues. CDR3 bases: TGTGCCATCAAAGGGACACTTAACTCCTACGAGCAGTACTTC. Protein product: CAIKGTLNSYEQYF.

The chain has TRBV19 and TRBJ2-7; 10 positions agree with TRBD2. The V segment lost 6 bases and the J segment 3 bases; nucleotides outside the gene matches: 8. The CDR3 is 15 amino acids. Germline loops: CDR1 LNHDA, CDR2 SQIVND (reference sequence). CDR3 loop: CASSPPGLALYEQYF. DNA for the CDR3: TGTGCCAGTAGCCCTCCGGGACTAGCGCTCTACGAGCAGTACTTC.

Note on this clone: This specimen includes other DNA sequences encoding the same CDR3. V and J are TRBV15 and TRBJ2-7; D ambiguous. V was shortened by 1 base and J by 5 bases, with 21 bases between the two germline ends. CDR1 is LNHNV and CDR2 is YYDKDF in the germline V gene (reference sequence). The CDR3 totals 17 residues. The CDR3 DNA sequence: TGTGCCACCAGCAGAGGCCTAGGCCGGCTTCTCGGAGACGAGCAGTACTTC. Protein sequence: CATSRGLGRLLGDEQYF.

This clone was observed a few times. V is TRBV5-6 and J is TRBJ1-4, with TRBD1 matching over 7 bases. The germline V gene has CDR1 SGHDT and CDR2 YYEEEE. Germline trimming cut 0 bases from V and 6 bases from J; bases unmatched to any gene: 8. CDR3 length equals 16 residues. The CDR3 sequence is CASSLGPPTGDEKLFF. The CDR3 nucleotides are TGTGCCAGCAGCTTGGGGCCCCCCACAGGGGATGAAAAACTGTTTTTT.

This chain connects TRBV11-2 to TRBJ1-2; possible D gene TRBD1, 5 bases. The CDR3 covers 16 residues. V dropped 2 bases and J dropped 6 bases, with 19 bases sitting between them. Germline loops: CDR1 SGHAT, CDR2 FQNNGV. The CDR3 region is CASSLNRSPGGHGYTF. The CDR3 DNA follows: TGTGCCAGCAGCTTAAATCGGAGTCCGGGGGGTCATGGCTACACCTTC.

The CDR3 loop is CASSYSRDRGITEAFF. The CDR3 DNA is TGTGCCAGCAGTTACTCGAGAGACAGGGGTATCACTGAAGCTTTCTTT. V usage is TRBV6-5 and J usage is TRBJ1-1; 8 nucleotides line up with TRBD1. J was trimmed by 4 bases and V by 0 bases; bases with no gene match: 7. The CDR3 extends over 16 amino acids. Germline lookup yields CDR1 MNHEY and CDR2 SVGAGI.

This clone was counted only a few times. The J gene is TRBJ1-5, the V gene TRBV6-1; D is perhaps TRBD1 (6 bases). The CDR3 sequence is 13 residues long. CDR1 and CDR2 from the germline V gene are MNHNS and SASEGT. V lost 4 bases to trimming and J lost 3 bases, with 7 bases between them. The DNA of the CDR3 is TGTGCCAGCAGTGGGGGGCTCAATCAGCCCCAGCATTTT. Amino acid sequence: CASSGGLNQPQHF.

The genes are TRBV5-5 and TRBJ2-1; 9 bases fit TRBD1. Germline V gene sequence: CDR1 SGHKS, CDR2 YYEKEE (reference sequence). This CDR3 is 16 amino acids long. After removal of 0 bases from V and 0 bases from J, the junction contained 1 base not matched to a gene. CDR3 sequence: CASSLDRGLSYNEQFF. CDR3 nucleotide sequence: TGTGCCAGCAGCTTGGACAGGGGGCTCTCCTACAATGAGCAGTTCTTC.

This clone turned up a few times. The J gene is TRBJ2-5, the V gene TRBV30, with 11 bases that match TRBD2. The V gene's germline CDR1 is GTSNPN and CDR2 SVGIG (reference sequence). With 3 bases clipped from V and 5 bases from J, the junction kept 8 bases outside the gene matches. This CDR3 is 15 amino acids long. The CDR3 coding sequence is TGTGCCTGGAGCGTAGCGGGGGGGCCGGGCGAGACCCAGTACTTC. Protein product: CAWSVAGGPGETQYF. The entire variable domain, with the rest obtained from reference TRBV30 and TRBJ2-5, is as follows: SQTIHQWPATLVQPVGSPLSLECTVEGTSNPNLYWYRQAAGRGLQLLFYSVGIGQISSEVPQNLSASRPQDRQFILSSKKLLLSDSGFYLCAWSVAGGPGETQYFGPGTRLLVL.

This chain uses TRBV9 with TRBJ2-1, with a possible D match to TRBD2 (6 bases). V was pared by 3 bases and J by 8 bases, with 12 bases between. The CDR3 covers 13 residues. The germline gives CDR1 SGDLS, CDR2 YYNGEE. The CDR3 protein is CASSANRGYEQFF. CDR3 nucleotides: TGTGCCAGCAGCGCGAACCGGGGGTATGAGCAGTTCTTC.

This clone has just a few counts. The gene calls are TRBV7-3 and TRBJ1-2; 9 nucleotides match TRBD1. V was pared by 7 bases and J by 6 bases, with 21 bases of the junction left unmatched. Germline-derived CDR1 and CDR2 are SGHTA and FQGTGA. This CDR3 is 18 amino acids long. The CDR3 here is CASIHPEGTGFFVDGYTF. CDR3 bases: TGTGCCAGCATCCACCCTGAGGGGACAGGGTTTTTTGTGGATGGCTACACCTTC.

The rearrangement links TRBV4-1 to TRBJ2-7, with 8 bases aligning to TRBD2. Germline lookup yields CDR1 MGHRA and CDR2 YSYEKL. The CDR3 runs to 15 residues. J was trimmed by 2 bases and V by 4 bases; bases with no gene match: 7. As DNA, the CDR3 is TGCGCCAGCAGCCTATTAGCGGGACGAACCTACGAGCAGTACTTC. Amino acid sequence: CASSLLAGRTYEQYF.

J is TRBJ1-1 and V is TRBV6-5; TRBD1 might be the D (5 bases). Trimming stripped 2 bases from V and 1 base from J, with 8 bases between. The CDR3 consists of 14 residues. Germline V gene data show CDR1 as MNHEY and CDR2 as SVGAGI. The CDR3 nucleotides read TGTGCCAGCAGTTACGGGGCGGCGAACACTGAAGCTTTCTTT. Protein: CASSYGAANTEAFF.

The CDR3, as DNA: TGTGCCAGTAGTCCCCGGGTGGCCCTGAGCTCCTACGAGCAGTACTTC. Translating gives CASSPRVALSSYEQYF. The gene calls are TRBV19 and TRBJ2-7; D unresolved. With 5 bases removed from V and 0 bases from J, the gap between germline ends came to 17 bases. The CDR3 consists of 16 residues. The germline V gene has CDR1 LNHDA and CDR2 SQIVND (reference sequence).

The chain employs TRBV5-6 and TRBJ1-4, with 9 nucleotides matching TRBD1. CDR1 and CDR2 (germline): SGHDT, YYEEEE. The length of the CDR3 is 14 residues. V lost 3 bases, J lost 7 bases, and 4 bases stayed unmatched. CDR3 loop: CASSSTGGSEKLFF. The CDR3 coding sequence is TGTGCCAGCAGCTCCACAGGGGGCAGTGAAAAACTGTTTTTT. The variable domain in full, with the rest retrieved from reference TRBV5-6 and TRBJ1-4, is DAGVTQSPTHLIKTRGQQVTLRCSPKSGHDTVSWYQQALGQGPQFIFQYYEEEERQRGNFPDRFSGHQFPNYSSELNVNALLLGDSALYLCASSSTGGSEKLFFGSGTQLSVL.

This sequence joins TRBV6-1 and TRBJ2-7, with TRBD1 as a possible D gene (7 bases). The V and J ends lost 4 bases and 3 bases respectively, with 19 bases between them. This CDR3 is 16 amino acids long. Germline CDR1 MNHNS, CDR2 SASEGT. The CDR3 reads CASSATTPGGYYEQYF. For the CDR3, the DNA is TGTGCCAGCAGTGCAACCACTCCAGGGGGGTACTACGAGCAGTACTTC.

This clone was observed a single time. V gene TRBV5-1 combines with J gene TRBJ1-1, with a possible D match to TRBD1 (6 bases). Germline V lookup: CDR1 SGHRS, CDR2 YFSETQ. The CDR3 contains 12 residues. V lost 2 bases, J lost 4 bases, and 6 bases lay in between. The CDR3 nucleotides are TGCGCCAGCAGCTTCAGGGGCACTGAAGCTTTCTTT. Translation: CASSFRGTEAFF.

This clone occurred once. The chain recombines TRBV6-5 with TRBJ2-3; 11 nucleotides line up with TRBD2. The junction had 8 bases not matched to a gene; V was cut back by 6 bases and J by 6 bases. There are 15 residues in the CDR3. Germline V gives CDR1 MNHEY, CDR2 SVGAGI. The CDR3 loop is CASSPLAGARDTQYF. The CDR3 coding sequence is TGTGCCAGCAGCCCACTAGCGGGGGCCCGGGATACGCAGTATTTT.

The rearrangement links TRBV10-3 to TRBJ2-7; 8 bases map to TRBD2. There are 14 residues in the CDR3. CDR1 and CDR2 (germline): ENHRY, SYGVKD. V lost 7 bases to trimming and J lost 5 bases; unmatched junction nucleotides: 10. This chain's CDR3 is CAIKSTAGGHEQYF. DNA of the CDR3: TGTGCCATCAAGTCAACTGCGGGGGGTCACGAGCAGTACTTC.

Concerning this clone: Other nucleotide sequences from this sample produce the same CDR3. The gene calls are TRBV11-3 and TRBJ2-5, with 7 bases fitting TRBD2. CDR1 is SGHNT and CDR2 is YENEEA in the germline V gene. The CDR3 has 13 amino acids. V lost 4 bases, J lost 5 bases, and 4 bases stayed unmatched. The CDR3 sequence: CASSSGGRETQYF. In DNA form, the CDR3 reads TGTGCCAGCAGCTCCGGGGGGAGGGAGACCCAGTACTTC.

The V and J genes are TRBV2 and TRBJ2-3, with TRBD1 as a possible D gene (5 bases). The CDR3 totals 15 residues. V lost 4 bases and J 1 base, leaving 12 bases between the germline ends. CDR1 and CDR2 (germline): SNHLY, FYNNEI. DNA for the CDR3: TGTGCCAGCAGTGTTATGCAACAGGGCACAGATACGCAGTATTTT. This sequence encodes CASSVMQQGTDTQYF.

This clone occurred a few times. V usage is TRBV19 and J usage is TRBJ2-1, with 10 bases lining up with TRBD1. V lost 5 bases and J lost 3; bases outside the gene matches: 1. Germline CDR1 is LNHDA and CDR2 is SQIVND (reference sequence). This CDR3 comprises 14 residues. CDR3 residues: CASSGTGDYNEQFF. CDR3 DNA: TGTGCCAGTAGTGGGACAGGGGACTACAATGAGCAGTTCTTC.